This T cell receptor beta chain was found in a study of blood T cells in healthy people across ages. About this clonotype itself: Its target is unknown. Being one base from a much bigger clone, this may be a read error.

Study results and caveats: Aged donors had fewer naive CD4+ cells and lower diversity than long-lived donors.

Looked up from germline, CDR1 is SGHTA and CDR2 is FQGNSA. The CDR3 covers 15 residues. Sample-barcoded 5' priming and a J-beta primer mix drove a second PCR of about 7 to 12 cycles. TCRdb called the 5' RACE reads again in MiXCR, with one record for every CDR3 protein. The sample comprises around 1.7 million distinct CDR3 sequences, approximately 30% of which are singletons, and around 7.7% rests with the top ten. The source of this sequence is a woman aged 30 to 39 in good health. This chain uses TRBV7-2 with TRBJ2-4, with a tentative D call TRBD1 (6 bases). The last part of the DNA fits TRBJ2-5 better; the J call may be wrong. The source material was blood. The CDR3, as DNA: TGTGCCAGCAGCTACGTGGAACAGGGAAGAGAGACCCAGTACTTC. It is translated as CASSYVEQGRETQYF.